Listed below are T cell receptor beta chains from one sample, sequenced in a study of cytomegalovirus exposure and HLA in healthy donors. Using immunoSEQ multiplex PCR, the repertoire was profiled, and TCRdb retains in-frame clones only, with some absent. The sample lists under 200,000 clones; about two thirds were seen once. Sequencing was performed on PBMCs. The receptors were gathered from a woman aged 30 to 39 in good health and CMV-seronegative. Each CDR3 is given with its conserved first and last residue. A D gene is named only where the DNA matches it firmly. Clone size appears in some rows only: once, few, many, or a class for an expanded clone.

v_gene: TRBV18
d_gene: -
j_gene: TRBJ1-6
abundance: -
CDR3nt: TGTGCCAGCTCACTATCTGTTGGGCCCTTAAATTCACCCCTCCACTTT
CDR3aa: CASSLSVGPLNSPLHF

v_gene: TRBV5-1
d_gene: -
j_gene: TRBJ1-1
abundance: -
CDR3nt: TGCGCCAGCAGCTTGGAGGCAGGGTGGACTGAAGCTTTCTTT
CDR3aa: CASSLEAGWTEAFF

v_gene: TRBV19
d_gene: TRBD1
j_gene: TRBJ2-7
abundance: -
CDR3nt: TGTGCCAGTAGTTTCTCCACAGGGGGAAGCGGCTCCTACGAGCAGTACTTC
CDR3aa: CASSFSTGGSGSYEQYF

v_gene: TRBV30
d_gene: TRBD1
j_gene: TRBJ1-4
abundance: -
CDR3nt: TGTGCCTGGGGAGCAGGGGGCATTGAGGAAAAACTGTTTTTT
CDR3aa: CAWGAGGIEEKLFF

v_gene: TRBV6-6
d_gene: TRBD2
j_gene: TRBJ2-7
abundance: -
CDR3nt: TGTGCCAGCACCGGGGGTAGCGGGGAGGCCTACGAGCAGTACTTC
CDR3aa: CASTGGSGEAYEQYF

v_gene: TRBV13
d_gene: TRBD2
j_gene: TRBJ2-7
abundance: -
CDR3nt: TGTGCCAGCAGCCCCACTAGCGGGCCTGCCTACGAGCAGTACTTC
CDR3aa: CASSPTSGPAYEQYF

v_gene: TRBV4-1
d_gene: TRBD2
j_gene: TRBJ2-7
abundance: -
CDR3nt: TGCGCCAGCAGCCAAGTTGCGGGAGAAGGCTACGAGCAGTACTTC
CDR3aa: CASSQVAGEGYEQYF

v_gene: TRBV7-2
d_gene: TRBD1
j_gene: TRBJ2-5
abundance: -
CDR3nt: TGTGCCAGCAGCGGGGACAGGGGGAAACCAGACTTC
CDR3aa: CASSGDRGKPDF

v_gene: TRBV27
d_gene: TRBD1
j_gene: TRBJ1-4
abundance: -
CDR3nt: TGTGCCAGCAGTTTATCGACAGGACAGGGTGGGGAAAAACTGTTTTTT
CDR3aa: CASSLSTGQGGEKLFF

v_gene: TRBV19
d_gene: TRBD2
j_gene: TRBJ2-1
abundance: -
CDR3nt: TGTGCCAGTAGTATGCGGGGGGAATACAATGAGCAGTTCTTC
CDR3aa: CASSMRGEYNEQFF

v_gene: TRBV19
d_gene: TRBD2
j_gene: TRBJ2-1
abundance: -
CDR3nt: TGTGCCAGTAGTACACTAGCGGGGGCCTACAATGAGCAGTTCTTC
CDR3aa: CASSTLAGAYNEQFF

v_gene: TRBV7-9
d_gene: TRBD1
j_gene: TRBJ2-7
abundance: -
CDR3nt: TGTGCCAGCAGCGAAACTGGACAGGGCCCCTACGAGCAGTACTTC
CDR3aa: CASSETGQGPYEQYF

v_gene: TRBV11-3
d_gene: TRBD1
j_gene: TRBJ2-2
abundance: -
CDR3nt: TGTGCCACACAACCCGGGACAGGGGTCGGGGAGCTGTTTTTT
CDR3aa: CATQPGTGVGELFF

v_gene: TRBV2
d_gene: TRBD1
j_gene: TRBJ1-3
abundance: -
CDR3nt: TGTGCCAGCAGACAGGGGAGCTCTGGAAACACCATATATTTT
CDR3aa: CASRQGSSGNTIYF

v_gene: TRBV5-4
d_gene: TRBD1
j_gene: TRBJ2-2
abundance: -
CDR3nt: TGTGCCAGCAGCTTGGTTCAGGGGGCGCGGACCGGGGAGCTGTTTTTT
CDR3aa: CASSLVQGARTGELFF

v_gene: TRBV7-2
d_gene: -
j_gene: TRBJ2-1
abundance: few
CDR3nt: TGTGCCAGCAGCTTAGCGCGGGAACACAATGAGCAGTTCTTC
CDR3aa: CASSLAREHNEQFF

v_gene: TRBV5-1
d_gene: TRBD2
j_gene: TRBJ2-3
abundance: -
CDR3nt: TGCGCCAGCGCCGGGGGGGTTAGTGGGGGCACAGATACGCAGTATTTT
CDR3aa: CASAGGVSGGTDTQYF

v_gene: TRBV9
d_gene: -
j_gene: TRBJ2-3
abundance: -
CDR3nt: TGTGCCAGCAGCTTACGACAGGGTGGGGGGACAGATACGCAGTATTTT
CDR3aa: CASSLRQGGGTDTQYF

v_gene: TRBV6-5
d_gene: -
j_gene: TRBJ1-5
abundance: -
CDR3nt: TGTGCCAGCAGTTACGTAAGGGGAAATCAGCCCCAGCATTTT
CDR3aa: CASSYVRGNQPQHF

v_gene: TRBV2
d_gene: -
j_gene: TRBJ1-5
abundance: once
CDR3nt: TGTGCCAGCACTCCGGGTCCCGGGGGCAATCAGCCCCAGCATTTT
CDR3aa: CASTPGPGGNQPQHF

v_gene: TRBV28
d_gene: TRBD2
j_gene: TRBJ2-5
abundance: few
CDR3nt: TGTGCCAGCACCCAAAGATCCTGGCGGGGGGGGGAGACCCAGTACTTC
CDR3aa: CASTQRSWRGGETQYF

v_gene: TRBV6-1
d_gene: TRBD2
j_gene: TRBJ2-5
abundance: -
CDR3nt: TGTGCCAGCAGTGAACTAGCGGGGCAAGAGACCCAGTACTTC
CDR3aa: CASSELAGQETQYF

v_gene: TRBV10-3
d_gene: -
j_gene: TRBJ2-1
abundance: -
CDR3nt: TGTGCCATCAGTGAGTCGGTTGGCGGGCGAGGTGAGCAGTTCTTC
CDR3aa: CAISESVGGRGEQFF

v_gene: TRBV4-1
d_gene: TRBD1
j_gene: TRBJ2-4
abundance: -
CDR3nt: TGCGCCAGCAGCCAAGGAGGGACAGGTAGAAACATTCAGTACTTC
CDR3aa: CASSQGGTGRNIQYF

v_gene: TRBV7-2
d_gene: -
j_gene: TRBJ1-5
abundance: -
CDR3nt: TGTGCCAGCAGCTTAGAAGGGAGGGCCCATCAGCCCCAGCATTTT
CDR3aa: CASSLEGRAHQPQHF

v_gene: TRBV14
d_gene: TRBD1
j_gene: TRBJ1-5
abundance: -
CDR3nt: TGTGCCAGCAGCCAAGGCGGGACAGGGGAGAATCAGCCCCAGCATTTT
CDR3aa: CASSQGGTGENQPQHF

v_gene: TRBV2
d_gene: -
j_gene: TRBJ1-4
abundance: few
CDR3nt: TGTGCCAGCAGTGACAGGCCTGGCTTGTTGTCTAATGAAAAACTGTTTTTT
CDR3aa: CASSDRPGLLSNEKLFF

v_gene: TRBV7-3
d_gene: -
j_gene: TRBJ2-1
abundance: -
CDR3nt: TGTGCCAGCAGCTTAGATGGCACAGCATACAATGAGCAGTTCTTC
CDR3aa: CASSLDGTAYNEQFF

v_gene: TRBV9
d_gene: -
j_gene: TRBJ2-1
abundance: -
CDR3nt: TGTGCCAGCAGCGTAGGTGGCGGGACAGTGTATGAGCAGTTCTTC
CDR3aa: CASSVGGGTVYEQFF

v_gene: TRBV11-2
d_gene: -
j_gene: TRBJ2-2
abundance: -
CDR3nt: TGTGCCAGCAGCACCCCGGGGGCCGGGGAGCTGTTTTTT
CDR3aa: CASSTPGAGELFF

v_gene: TRBV10-3
d_gene: -
j_gene: TRBJ1-2
abundance: -
CDR3nt: TGTGCCATCAGTGACGGCGGAACTATGTCGCGCTACACCTTC
CDR3aa: CAISDGGTMSRYTF

v_gene: TRBV19
d_gene: -
j_gene: TRBJ1-1
abundance: -
CDR3nt: TGTGCCAGTACTCCCACGGGTACAGGGCCGAACACTGAAGCTTTCTTT
CDR3aa: CASTPTGTGPNTEAFF

v_gene: TRBV18
d_gene: -
j_gene: TRBJ1-1
abundance: -
CDR3nt: TGTGCCAGCTCAAAACAGGGGAACACTGAAGCTTTCTTT
CDR3aa: CASSKQGNTEAFF

v_gene: TRBV28
d_gene: -
j_gene: TRBJ2-1
abundance: -
CDR3nt: TGTGCCAGCAGTATCACCCTCTACAGCAATTACAATGAGCAGTTCTTC
CDR3aa: CASSITLYSNYNEQFF

v_gene: TRBV6-6
d_gene: TRBD1
j_gene: TRBJ1-1
abundance: once
CDR3nt: TGTGCCAGCAGTCCCCGGGACAGGGACGAGTACACTGAAGCTTTCTTT
CDR3aa: CASSPRDRDEYTEAFF

v_gene: TRBV19
d_gene: TRBD2
j_gene: TRBJ2-1
abundance: -
CDR3nt: TGTGCCAGTAGGCTAGCGGGGGGAAATGAGCAGTTCTTC
CDR3aa: CASRLAGGNEQFF

v_gene: TRBV18
d_gene: TRBD1
j_gene: TRBJ1-5
abundance: -
CDR3nt: TGTGCCAGCTCACCGAGGGGGACAGGGGTTTTTGGGAATCAGCCCCAGCATTTT
CDR3aa: CASSPRGTGVFGNQPQHF

v_gene: TRBV7-2
d_gene: -
j_gene: TRBJ2-3
abundance: once
CDR3nt: TGTGCCAGCAGCCCCAGGGGTATGGATACGCAGTATTTT
CDR3aa: CASSPRGMDTQYF

v_gene: TRBV7-9
d_gene: -
j_gene: TRBJ2-3
abundance: -
CDR3nt: TGTTCCAGCAGCTTAGCGCAGGCAGCTTTCACAGATACGCAGTATTTT
CDR3aa: CSSSLAQAAFTDTQYF

v_gene: TRBV4-3
d_gene: -
j_gene: TRBJ1-4
abundance: -
CDR3nt: TGCGCCAGCAACCAGGACGACCGGACTAGCGGAAAACTGTTTTTT
CDR3aa: CASNQDDRTSGKLFF